The clone carrying this TCR beta chain was observed a handful of times. Its antigen remains unknown. The CDR3 consists of 14 residues. Germline-derived CDR1 and CDR2 are MNHEY and SVGAGI. Trimming stripped 8 bases from V and 3 bases from J, with 14 bases between. This sample was included in a study of T-cell memory formation after mild COVID-19. TCRdb called the 5' RACE reads again in MiXCR, with one record for every CDR3 protein. The sample shows fewer than 400,000 distinct CDR3 sequences, approximately 16% of them seen only once. Whole-study results and caveats: Clones that got smaller from day 15 to 85 had even CD4/CD8, while clones growing later tipped toward CD4+.

The sequenced sample consisted of PBMCs or a T cell subset sorted from them (not recorded which). The genes are TRBV6-5 and TRBJ1-5; no clear D. The sequence was collected from a man younger than 30 who had mild COVID-19 (a few samples of this study predate the infection). Cell type and time point are not known. The CDR3 reads CASHPSRANQPQHF. The CDR3 region has the DNA TGTGCCAGCCATCCGAGCCGCGCCAATCAGCCCCAGCATTTT.